These 8 T cell receptor beta chains share one sample of origin, sequenced in a study of T cells in Graves' hyperthyroidism and ophthalmopathy (dated by TCRdb to the late 2010s). The library was obtained by multiplex PCR. The instrument was an Illumina HiSeq 2000. TCR beta CDR3 regions were amplified from RNA transcripts. The TCR CDR3 was subjected to a first round of RT-PCR using the HTBI primer set and the Qiagen OneStep RT-PCR kit. TCRdb trimmed public reads at Q25 via fastp, called clones via MiXCR and kept in-frame beta chains. One record per CDR3 amino acid sequence lists the most common genes and DNA. Present in this sample are fewer than 800,000 distinct CDR3 sequences, about 15% of which were seen just once. The ten largest clones take up 8.4% of the sample. The specimen was blood. The receptors were sampled from a man in his late teens or twenties with Graves' hyperthyroidism.

This clonotype was recorded many times. V gene TRBV28 combines with J gene TRBJ2-4; D might be TRBD2 (6 bases). Per the germline V gene, CDR1 is MDHEN and CDR2 is SYDVKM. The V end was cut by 2 bases, the J end by 8 bases, with 16 bases between. The CDR3 is 15 residues long. The CDR3 DNA reads as TGTGCCAGCAGTTTAATAAGTGCAGGGAGGCACATTCAGTACTTC. It yields the protein CASSLISAGRHIQYF.

The chain carries TRBV11-2 and TRBJ1-2, with a possible D match to TRBD1 (5 bases). V was shortened by 3 bases and J by 4 bases, with 9 bases between the two germline ends. Germline V gene sequence: CDR1 SGHAT, CDR2 FQNNGV. This CDR3 region has 13 residues. The CDR3 DNA reads as TGTGCCAGCAGCTTCGGTGACAGCTATGGCTACACCTTC. This translates into CASSFGDSYGYTF.

This clonotype occurred a few times. The gene calls are TRBV30 and TRBJ2-7; 7 bases align to TRBD2. V lost 3 bases to trimming and J lost 5 bases; unmatched junction nucleotides: 13. Germline lookup yields CDR1 GTSNPN and CDR2 SVGIG (reference sequence). This CDR3 spans 15 amino acids. The DNA for the CDR3 is TGTGCCTGGAGGGGGGGGACCGCCGTTACTCACGAGCAGTACTTC. Translating gives CAWRGGTAVTHEQYF. Drawing the rest from reference TRBV30 and TRBJ2-7, the complete variable domain is SQTIHQWPATLVQPVGSPLSLECTVEGTSNPNLYWYRQAAGRGLQLLFYSVGIGQISSEVPQNLSASRPQDRQFILSSKKLLLSDSGFYLCAWRGGTAVTHEQYFGPGTRLTVT.

The J gene is TRBJ2-3, the V gene TRBV27, with D perhaps TRBD2 (5 bases). The CDR3 length is 13 residues. Germline V CDR1 and CDR2: MNHEY, SMNVEV (reference sequence). Trimming removed 7 bases from V and 6 bases from J, with 14 bases in between. For the CDR3, the DNA is TGTGCCAGCACCCCTGTGGAGGCGGATACGCAGTATTTT. Its protein product is CASTPVEADTQYF.

This clonotype was counted many times. The chain employs TRBV3-1 and TRBJ2-7, with 9 bases fitting TRBD1. V shed 4 bases, J shed 4 bases, and the junction held 8 bases outside the gene matches. Looked up from germline, CDR1 is LGHDT and CDR2 is YNNKEL (reference sequence). The CDR3 runs to 15 residues. The DNA of the CDR3 is TGTGCCAGCAGCCGTATTCCGGGACAGGGATACGAGCAGTACTTC. Translated: CASSRIPGQGYEQYF.

This clonotype was counted between two and nine times. The gene calls are TRBV19 and TRBJ2-5; D might be TRBD1 or TRBD2, each matching 7 bases. The CDR3 contains 17 residues. V gave up 4 bases and J gave up 4 bases, with 22 bases separating them. The germline V gene has CDR1 LNHDA and CDR2 SQIVND (reference sequence). The CDR3 is CASSTPLGRGHRETQYF. For the CDR3, the DNA is TGTGCCAGTAGTACTCCCCTGGGGAGGGGGCATCGAGAGACCCAGTACTTC.

Many counts were recorded for this clonotype. The genes are TRBV2 and TRBJ1-1; D remains unclear. Trimming stripped 3 bases from V and 6 bases from J, with 23 bases between. Germline V CDR1 and CDR2: SNHLY, FYNNEI. There are 17 residues in the CDR3. Written as DNA, the CDR3 is TGTGCCAGCAGTGAGAGGGCCCCGGGCGGGAATCAGGCTGAAGCTTTCTTT. Translated: CASSERAPGGNQAEAFF.

The chain recombines TRBV6-1 with TRBJ2-3; 9 positions match TRBD2. The germline gives CDR1 MNHNS, CDR2 SASEGT. J lost 3 bases, V lost 5 bases, and 6 bases had no gene match. This CDR3 comprises 15 residues. For the CDR3, the DNA is TGTGCCAGCAGTTACAGCGGGAGGCCAACAGATACGCAGTATTTT. It specifies CASSYSGRPTDTQYF.